Listed here are 13 T cell receptor beta chains from one sample, sequenced in a study of CD8+CD57+ T cells in acquired aplastic anemia (dated by TCRdb to 2016 to 2019). Patients chosen for sequencing had shown expansion of CD8+CD57+ cells by flow cytometry. TCRdb lists the instrument as Illumina HiSeq 2000. Genomic DNA served as template for TCR beta VDJ combination and CDR3 sequence profiling. The public reads were quality trimmed at Q25 with fastp and then assembled into clones with MiXCR by TCRdb, keeping productive beta chains. Entries that share a CDR3 protein sequence are merged under the most common genes and DNA. The sample has tens of thousands of distinct CDR3 sequences on record, 55% to 75% of them singletons. The ten largest clonotypes hold 80% to 90% of the sample. The sample taken for sequencing was sorted CD4+, CD8+, or CD8+CD57+ T cells (not recorded which) from PBMCs. The receptor set was obtained from a human donor with aplastic anemia.

This clonotype was counted a few times. The chain couples TRBV2 to TRBJ2-1; 7 positions agree with TRBD2. Losses at the gene ends were 4 bases for V and 11 bases for J; bases not matched to a gene: 17. The V gene's germline CDR1 is SNHLY and CDR2 FYNNEI. The CDR3 has 16 amino acids. The CDR3 loop is CASSAPIGGSATKQFF. CDR3 in DNA: TGTGCCAGCAGTGCCCCGATTGGCGGGAGTGCGACTAAGCAGTTCTTC.

This chain links TRBV24-1 with TRBJ2-3, with TRBD2 matching over 7 bases. J was trimmed by 2 bases and V by 7 bases; bases with no gene match: 5. The CDR3 totals 14 residues. Germline CDR1 is KGHDR and CDR2 is SFDVKD. The CDR3 protein is CATRGGVITDTQYF. CDR3 coding DNA: TGTGCCACCAGGGGAGGGGTCATCACAGATACGCAGTATTTT.

The chain has TRBV10-3 and TRBJ1-2; 10 nucleotides line up with TRBD1. Trimming at V came to 0 bases and at J to 0 bases, leaving 4 bases not matched to a gene. The CDR3 contains 17 residues. Germline V gene sequence: CDR1 ENHRY, CDR2 SYGVKD. CDR3 bases: TGTGCCATCAGTGAGTCAAAGGGACAGGGGCCTAACTATGGCTACACCTTC. It translates to CAISESKGQGPNYGYTF.

V and J are TRBV20-1 and TRBJ2-7; 14 bases line up with TRBD2. V shed 7 bases, J shed 0 bases, and the junction held 8 bases outside the gene matches. Germline CDR1 reads DFQATT; CDR2 reads SNEGSKA (reference sequence). The CDR3 totals 16 residues. The CDR3 protein is CSVVRTSGRSSYEQYF. The DNA for the CDR3 is TGCAGTGTAGTCAGGACTAGCGGGAGGAGCTCCTACGAGCAGTACTTC.

The V gene is TRBV10-3, the J gene TRBJ1-4, with D possibly TRBD1 on 5 matching bases. Trimming cost V 3 bases and J 1 base, with 12 bases left between them. Per the germline V gene, CDR1 is ENHRY and CDR2 is SYGVKD. The CDR3 is made up of 16 amino acids. CDR3 sequence: CAISEIAGRTNEKLFF. CDR3 bases: TGTGCCATCAGTGAAATCGCAGGGCGAACTAATGAAAAACTGTTTTTT.

The chain links TRBV4-1 to TRBJ2-1; 9 bases are shared with TRBD2. This CDR3 comprises 15 residues. J gave up 8 bases and V 0 bases, and 5 bases lay outside the gene matches. CDR1 is MGHRA and CDR2 is YSYEKL in the germline V gene. The CDR3 coding sequence is TGCGCCAGCAGCCAAGACCAGCGGGGGGACGATGAGCAGTTCTTC. It translates to CASSQDQRGDDEQFF.

This clonotype was observed many times. The rearrangement uses TRBV7-9 and TRBJ1-1; the D is unclear. The CDR3 sequence is 12 residues long. The germline V gene encodes CDR1 SEHNR and CDR2 FQNEAQ (reference sequence). With 5 bases removed from V and 4 bases from J, the gap between germline ends came to 8 bases. CDR3 sequence: CASSPVGTEAFF. In DNA form, the CDR3 reads TGTGCCAGCAGCCCTGTCGGCACTGAAGCTTTCTTT.

This chain uses TRBV7-9 with TRBJ1-5; D might be TRBD1 (6 bases). Germline V gene sequence: CDR1 SEHNR, CDR2 FQNEAQ (reference sequence). V lost 5 bases and J lost 3, with 11 bases in between. The CDR3 is 14 residues long. The CDR3 sequence: CASSQTGFNQPQHF. The CDR3 DNA is TGTGCCAGCAGCCAGACAGGATTCAATCAGCCCCAGCATTTT. Supplemented by reference TRBV7-9 and TRBJ1-5, the full variable domain reads DTGVSQNPRHKITKRGQNVTFRCDPISEHNRLYWYRQTLGQGPEFLTYFQNEAQLEKSRLLSDRFSAERPKGSFSTLEIQRTEQGDSAMYLCASSQTGFNQPQHFGDGTRLSIL.

J is TRBJ2-7 and V is TRBV2; D ambiguous. V shed 2 bases and J shed 3 bases, with 8 bases lying between them. Germline CDR1 reads SNHLY; CDR2 reads FYNNEI. CDR3 length equals 13 residues. CDR3 coding DNA: TGTGCCAGCAGTGAACTTGGGTTCTACGAGCAGTACTTC. It codes for CASSELGFYEQYF.

In its sample, this clonotype was seen a few times. This rearrangement joins TRBV2 to TRBJ2-7; TRBD1 matches 7 bases. CDR1 SNHLY and CDR2 FYNNEI come from the germline V gene. V lost 6 bases and J lost 5; bases outside the gene matches: 10. The CDR3 covers 14 residues. CDR3 DNA: TGTGCCAGCAGCGTCGAGGGACAGACCCACGAGCAGTACTTC. Amino acids: CASSVEGQTHEQYF.

The chain has TRBV7-3 and TRBJ2-2, with 10 positions matching TRBD2. Germline trimming cut 5 bases from V and 5 bases from J; bases unmatched to any gene: 5. This CDR3 spans 15 amino acids. Germline loops: CDR1 SGHTA, CDR2 FQGTGA. CDR3 in DNA: TGTGCCAGCAGCCTTGGACTAGCGGAGACCGGGGAGCTGTTTTTT. Amino acids: CASSLGLAETGELFF.

The chain links TRBV5-1 to TRBJ2-7; possible D gene TRBD1, 6 bases. Between the trimmed V and J ends, which lost 4 bases and 0 bases, there was a span of 14 bases. The length of the CDR3 is 15 residues. Germline V gives CDR1 SGHRS, CDR2 YFSETQ. CDR3: CASSTSQGSSYEQYF. CDR3 DNA: TGCGCCAGCAGCACCTCACAGGGTTCCTCCTACGAGCAGTACTTC.

This chain connects TRBV19 to TRBJ2-7, with D tentatively TRBD2 (5 bases). Germline-derived CDR1 and CDR2 are LNHDA and SQIVND (reference sequence). This CDR3 has 15 amino acids. V was cut by 1 base and J by 3 bases, with 13 bases left in between. DNA of the CDR3: TGTGCCAGTAGTATAGTTGAGGGAGCGATCTACGAGCAGTACTTC. Translating gives CASSIVEGAIYEQYF.